Listed below are T cell receptor beta chains from one sample, sequenced in a study of T cell clonotyping in hematopoietic cell transplantation. The protocol was immunoSEQ multiplex PCR, while the TCRdb copy is restricted to in-frame clones and leaves out a portion. The data show under 9,500 clones, with 75% to 80% seen just once and 35% to 50% held by the top ten. The sequencing here drew on peripheral blood mononuclear cells, taken 180 days after allogeneic stem cell transplant. Receptor source: a female patient between 50 and 60 years old who had an allogeneic stem cell transplant from a related donor, so the T cells may come from the graft donor. Some clones in this sample may be carry-over from other donors' samples. Both conserved end residues are part of each CDR3. D genes are given only for firm matches. Where a row states a size, it is once, few, many or the class of an expanded clone; other rows omit it.

J gene: TRBJ1-1
clone size: few
V gene: TRBV7-6
CDR3 length: 12
D gene: -
CDR3 protein: CASSSVGTEAFF
CDR3 DNA: TGTGCCAGCAGCTCCGTGGGGACAGAAGCTTTCTTT

J gene: TRBJ2-1
clone size: -
V gene: TRBV2
CDR3 length: 14
D gene: TRBD1
CDR3 protein: CASSPGQPYNEQFF
CDR3 DNA: TGTGCCAGCAGTCCGGGACAGCCATACAATGAGCAGTTCTTC

J gene: TRBJ2-7
clone size: -
V gene: TRBV14
CDR3 length: 18
D gene: -
CDR3 protein: CASSQGLGWSEEPYEQYF
CDR3 DNA: TGTGCCAGCAGCCAAGGTCTGGGATGGTCAGAGGAACCCTACGAGCAGTACTTC

J gene: TRBJ1-2
clone size: -
V gene: TRBV4-1
CDR3 length: 13
D gene: -
CDR3 protein: CASSRGQDYGYTF
CDR3 DNA: TGCGCCAGCAGCCGTGGGCAGGACTATGGCTACACCTTC

J gene: TRBJ2-7
clone size: -
V gene: TRBV6-1
CDR3 length: 13
D gene: TRBD1
CDR3 protein: CASTRTGSYEQYF
CDR3 DNA: TGTGCCAGCACAAGGACAGGGTCCTACGAGCAGTACTTC

J gene: TRBJ2-4
clone size: once
V gene: TRBV28
CDR3 length: 17
D gene: TRBD1
CDR3 protein: CASSGDSLALAKNIQYF
CDR3 DNA: TGTGCCAGCAGTGGGGACAGCCTAGCACTAGCCAAAAACATTCAGTACTTC

J gene: TRBJ1-1
clone size: medium-sized
V gene: TRBV11-2
CDR3 length: 15
D gene: -
CDR3 protein: CASSLGPVGYTEAFF
CDR3 DNA: TGTGCCAGCAGCTTAGGACCGGTTGGATACACTGAAGCTTTCTTT

J gene: TRBJ2-2
clone size: -
V gene: TRBV7-2
CDR3 length: 16
D gene: -
CDR3 protein: CASSPRVWANTGELFF
CDR3 DNA: TGTGCCAGCAGCCCCCGCGTGTGGGCGAACACCGGGGAGCTGTTTTTT

J gene: TRBJ1-1
clone size: -
V gene: TRBV6-5
CDR3 length: 14
D gene: -
CDR3 protein: CASSYSMANTEAFF
CDR3 DNA: TGTGCCAGCAGTTACTCGATGGCGAACACTGAAGCTTTCTTT

J gene: TRBJ1-2
clone size: -
V gene: TRBV2
CDR3 length: 14
D gene: -
CDR3 protein: CASTEQGATNGYTF
CDR3 DNA: TGTGCCAGCACGGAACAGGGTGCTACTAATGGCTACACCTTC

J gene: TRBJ1-1
clone size: once
V gene: TRBV18
CDR3 length: 16
D gene: -
CDR3 protein: CASSPGILGASTEAFF
CDR3 DNA: TGTGCCAGCTCACCCGGAATCCTGGGGGCGTCCACTGAAGCTTTCTTT

J gene: TRBJ1-6
clone size: -
V gene: TRBV5-1
CDR3 length: 16
D gene: TRBD1
CDR3 protein: CASSFSGTGSNSPLHF
CDR3 DNA: TGCGCCAGCAGCTTCTCCGGGACAGGTAGCAATTCACCCCTCCACTTT

J gene: TRBJ1-5
clone size: medium-sized
V gene: TRBV6-5
CDR3 length: 15
D gene: -
CDR3 protein: CASSRRRGGNQPQHF
CDR3 DNA: TGTGCCAGCAGCCGCCGGAGGGGAGGCAATCAGCCCCAGCATTTT

J gene: TRBJ2-5
clone size: -
V gene: TRBV30
CDR3 length: 14
D gene: TRBD2
CDR3 protein: CAWRPGGRIETQYF
CDR3 DNA: TGTGCCTGGAGGCCGGGAGGACGGATCGAGACCCAGTACTTC

J gene: TRBJ1-1
clone size: once
V gene: TRBV6-6
CDR3 length: 11
D gene: -
CDR3 protein: CASSGDTEAFF
CDR3 DNA: TGTGCCAGCTCGGGGGACACTGAAGCTTTCTTT

J gene: TRBJ1-2
clone size: -
V gene: TRBV28
CDR3 length: 16
D gene: -
CDR3 protein: CASSFSGGGTHYGYTF
CDR3 DNA: TGTGCCAGCAGTTTTAGCGGCGGGGGGACCCACTATGGCTACACCTTC

J gene: TRBJ2-7
clone size: -
V gene: TRBV28
CDR3 length: 14
D gene: -
CDR3 protein: CASSLWGTVYEQYF
CDR3 DNA: TGTGCCAGCAGTTTATGGGGGACTGTCTACGAGCAGTACTTC

J gene: TRBJ1-2
clone size: -
V gene: TRBV7-9
CDR3 length: 16
D gene: -
CDR3 protein: CASSWDRHRANYGYTF
CDR3 DNA: TGTGCCAGCAGCTGGGACCGCCACCGAGCTAACTATGGCTACACCTTC

J gene: TRBJ2-2
clone size: -
V gene: TRBV5-4
CDR3 length: 16
D gene: -
CDR3 protein: CASSSNLGGRTGELFF
CDR3 DNA: TGTGCCAGCAGCTCTAACCTGGGGGGGCGAACCGGGGAGCTGTTTTTT

J gene: TRBJ1-1
clone size: -
V gene: TRBV7-8
CDR3 length: 12
D gene: -
CDR3 protein: CASSRDWTEAFF
CDR3 DNA: TGTGCCAGCAGCCGGGACTGGACTGAAGCTTTCTTT

J gene: TRBJ1-2
clone size: -
V gene: TRBV30
CDR3 length: 16
D gene: -
CDR3 protein: CAWRAQGIPSSGGYTF
CDR3 DNA: TGTGCCTGGAGGGCCCAGGGCATACCCTCCTCGGGAGGCTACACCTTC

J gene: TRBJ1-2
clone size: -
V gene: TRBV7-9
CDR3 length: 14
D gene: -
CDR3 protein: CASSLSAGFYGYTF
CDR3 DNA: TGTGCCAGCAGCTTATCAGCAGGCTTCTATGGCTACACCTTC

J gene: TRBJ1-2
clone size: -
V gene: TRBV27
CDR3 length: 11
D gene: -
CDR3 protein: CASRDIHGYTF
CDR3 DNA: TGTGCCAGCAGAGACATACATGGCTACACCTTC

J gene: TRBJ1-1
clone size: -
V gene: TRBV15
CDR3 length: 14
D gene: -
CDR3 protein: CATSRDRPTNEAFF
CDR3 DNA: TGTGCCACCAGCAGAGACAGGCCAACGAATGAAGCTTTCTTT

J gene: TRBJ1-1
clone size: -
V gene: TRBV30
CDR3 length: 12
D gene: -
CDR3 protein: CAYDRITTEAFF
CDR3 DNA: TGTGCCTACGACAGGATTACCACTGAAGCTTTCTTT

J gene: TRBJ1-6
clone size: -
V gene: TRBV4-3
CDR3 length: 15
D gene: -
CDR3 protein: CASSQGRAYNSPLHF
CDR3 DNA: TGCGCCAGCAGCCAAGGTAGGGCCTATAATTCACCCCTCCACTTT

J gene: TRBJ2-2
clone size: once
V gene: TRBV11-3
CDR3 length: 17
D gene: TRBD2
CDR3 protein: CASSPGTSGLNTGELFF
CDR3 DNA: TGTGCCAGCAGCCCTGGGACTAGCGGGCTGAACACCGGGGAGCTGTTTTTT

J gene: TRBJ2-7
clone size: -
V gene: TRBV6-6
CDR3 length: 12
D gene: -
CDR3 protein: CASRQGSYEQYF
CDR3 DNA: TGTGCCAGCAGGCAGGGGTCCTACGAGCAGTACTTC

J gene: TRBJ2-7
clone size: -
V gene: TRBV30
CDR3 length: 12
D gene: -
CDR3 protein: CAWSVYSHEQYF
CDR3 DNA: TGTGCCTGGAGTGTATACTCTCACGAGCAGTACTTC

J gene: TRBJ2-4
clone size: -
V gene: TRBV5-6
CDR3 length: 15
D gene: -
CDR3 protein: CASSLGQIPGNIQYF
CDR3 DNA: TGTGCCAGCAGCTTGGGTCAGATCCCGGGGAACATTCAGTACTTC

J gene: TRBJ1-1
clone size: -
V gene: TRBV11-3
CDR3 length: 13
D gene: -
CDR3 protein: CASSPGRGTEAFF
CDR3 DNA: TGTGCCAGCAGCCCAGGGAGGGGTACTGAAGCTTTCTTT

J gene: TRBJ1-5
clone size: -
V gene: TRBV4-1
CDR3 length: 14
D gene: TRBD1
CDR3 protein: CASSQQGGNQPQHF
CDR3 DNA: TGCGCCAGCAGCCAACAGGGGGGTAATCAGCCCCAGCATTTT